Below, 4 T cell receptor beta chains from the same sample are listed, as sequenced in a study of blood T cell repertoires in COVID-19. Sequencing used immunoSEQ multiplex PCR; TCRdb keeps in-frame clones, though not all of them. The table has fewer than 150,000 clones, about 83% seen once; the top ten hold about 6.8%. The sample taken for sequencing was peripheral blood. The source of these receptors is a man between 65 and 85 years old with acute or convalescent COVID-19.

The J gene is TRBJ2-1, the V gene TRBV19; a possible D gene is TRBD2 (6 bases). The CDR3 totals 15 residues. Per germline, CDR1 LNHDA and CDR2 SQIVND (reference sequence). With 3 bases removed from V and 0 bases from J, the gap between germline ends came to 9 bases. CDR3 region: CASSIAGSSYNEQFF. The CDR3 DNA sequence: TGTGCCAGTAGTATTGCCGGGAGCTCCTACAATGAGCAGTTCTTC.

V gene TRBV9 combines with J gene TRBJ1-1; 8 positions agree with TRBD1. V gave up 2 bases and J gave up 2 bases; unmatched junction bases: 2. CDR3 length: 14 amino acids. Germline CDR1 SGDLS, CDR2 YYNGEE. The CDR3 DNA reads as TGTGCCAGCAGCGTCACAGGGGGTAACACTGAAGCTTTCTTT. This sequence encodes CASSVTGGNTEAFF.

The chain combines TRBV7-2 with TRBJ2-5; the D gene is possibly TRBD1 (6 bases). The CDR3 is 18 amino acids. Germline CDR1 SGHTA, CDR2 FQGNSA. Trimming cost V 2 bases and J 1 base, with 20 bases left between them. The CDR3 is CASSLFVLGTTSQETQYF. The CDR3 region has the DNA TGTGCCAGCAGCTTATTTGTTCTTGGGACAACTTCCCAAGAGACCCAGTACTTC.

V and J are TRBV9 and TRBJ2-2, with 9 nucleotides matching TRBD1. CDR1 and CDR2 (germline): SGDLS, YYNGEE. CDR3 length: 16 residues. V was pared by 3 bases and J by 1 base, with 4 bases of the junction left unmatched. The CDR3 reads CASSARTGVNTGELFF. CDR3 coding DNA: TGTGCCAGCAGCGCCAGGACAGGGGTGAACACCGGGGAGCTGTTTTTT.